This T cell receptor (beta chain) was sequenced for a study of blood T cell repertoires in COVID-19. This clone was observed a few times. V lost 3 bases and J lost 7, with 10 bases in between. Germline CDR1 LGHDT, CDR2 YNNKEL (reference sequence). The CDR3 is 13 amino acids. Original processing methods: It was from reference gene primer amplification that nucleated cell counts were estimated. Only in-frame clones appear in the TCRdb table, and some are missing; sequencing was by immunoSEQ multiplex PCR. V and J calls and clone size are as listed in that table; D and trimming were resolved from the DNA. Of about 250,000 clones listed, more than 75% are singletons.

The chain uses TRBV3-1 (or the pseudogene TRBV3-2) and TRBJ1-5; a possible D gene is TRBD1 (5 bases). Input material: peripheral blood. The sequence was obtained from an older woman who had recovered from COVID-19. CDR3 region: CASSQGGTQPQHF. The DNA for the CDR3 is TGTGCCAGCAGCCAGGGCGGGACCCAGCCCCAGCATTTT.